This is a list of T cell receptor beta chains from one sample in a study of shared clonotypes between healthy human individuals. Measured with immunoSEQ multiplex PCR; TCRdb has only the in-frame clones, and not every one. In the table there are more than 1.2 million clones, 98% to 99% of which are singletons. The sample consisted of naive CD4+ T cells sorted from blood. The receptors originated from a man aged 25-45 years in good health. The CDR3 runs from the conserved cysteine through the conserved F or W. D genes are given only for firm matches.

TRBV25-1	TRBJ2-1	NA	CASSQGGIDEQFF
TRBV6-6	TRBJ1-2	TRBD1	CASSYSDRGLGYTF
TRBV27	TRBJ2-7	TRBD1	CASRKQGSYEQYF
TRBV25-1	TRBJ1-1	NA	CASSSTPPNTEAFF
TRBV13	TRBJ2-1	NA	CASSLDGRSNNEQFF
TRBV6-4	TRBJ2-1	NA	CASTKGPPGNEQFF
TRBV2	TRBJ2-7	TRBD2	CASSEAWGSSGSLYEQYF
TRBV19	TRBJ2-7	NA	CASSRGRDSRAYEQYF
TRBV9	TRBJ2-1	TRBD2	CASSVLAGSYNEQFF
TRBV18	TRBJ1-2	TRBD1	CASSRQGSFGYTF
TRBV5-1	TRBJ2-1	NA	CASSLLAQSSYNEQFF
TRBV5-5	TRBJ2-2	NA	CASSFYVDTGELFF
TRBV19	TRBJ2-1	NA	CASSRGFLSEQFF
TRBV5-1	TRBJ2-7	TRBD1	CASSLDSGTGSYEQYF
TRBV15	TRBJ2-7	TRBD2	CATSTKIYSGSQSYEQYF
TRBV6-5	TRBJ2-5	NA	CASKSGEGARETQYF
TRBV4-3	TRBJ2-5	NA	CASSRARAGVETQYF
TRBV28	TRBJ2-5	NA	CASSLLSPGSTETQYF
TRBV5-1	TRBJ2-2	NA	CASSSGAFSTGELFF
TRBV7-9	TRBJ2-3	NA	CASLYTFSTDTQYF
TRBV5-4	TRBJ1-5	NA	CASSIGGDMDQPQHF
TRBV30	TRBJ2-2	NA	CAWSVLFLRELFF
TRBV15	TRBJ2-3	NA	CAIEGGRSTDTQYF
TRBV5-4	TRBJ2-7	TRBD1	CASSFMMEQGKYF
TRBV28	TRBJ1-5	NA	CASSPALGGNQPQHF